A selection of T cell receptor beta chains follows, all from one sample in a study of human T cells and chemical hapten exposure. One entry per CDR3 protein results from TCRdb running MiXCR on the RACE reads. In the table there are about 45,000 distinct CDR3 sequences, about 4.5% of which are singletons. Sequenced sample: whole blood. These receptors originate from a human donor in good health. Some clones in this sample may be carry-over from other donors' samples. The CDR3 runs from the conserved cysteine through the conserved F or W. D genes are given only for firm matches. The size entry is marked missing in some rows and otherwise reads once, few, many or a size class.

CDR3 DNA	CDR3 protein	clone size	J gene	V gene	D gene
TGTGCCAGCAGTTTAATCCGGGGACCCAATGAGCAGTTCTTC	CASSLIRGPNEQFF	-	TRBJ2-1	TRBV28	-
TGTGCCACCAGTGATCCTCCTTCGAATGAGCAGTTCTTC	CATSDPPSNEQFF	many	TRBJ2-1	TRBV24-1	-
TGTGCCAGCAGTCCCTCGCAGGGGCACGGCTATGGCTACACCTTC	CASSPSQGHGYGYTF	many	TRBJ1-2	TRBV28	-
TGTGCCAGCAGCCCCCGGGCCAGCTCCTATAATTCACCCCTCCACTTT	CASSPRASSYNSPLHF	many	TRBJ1-6	TRBV11-2	-
TGTGCCAGCTCGGGGTGGGTGGACTCCTACGAGCAGTACTTC	CASSGWVDSYEQYF	many	TRBJ2-7	TRBV28	-
TGTGCCAGCAGCCCCTCGTCTACATGGAGCTATGGCTACACCTTC	CASSPSSTWSYGYTF	many	TRBJ1-2	TRBV9	-
TGTGCCAGCAGTTTAGGGACAGGGGGCATCGGGGAGCTGTTTTTT	CASSLGTGGIGELFF	many	TRBJ2-2	TRBV28	TRBD1
TGCGCCAGCAGCTATCCGGGACGCAAAAGCACAGATACGCAGTATTTT	CASSYPGRKSTDTQYF	many	TRBJ2-3	TRBV4-1	-
TGTGCCATCAGTGATCCCGCGGGAGGGCCCTACGAGCAGTACTTC	CAISDPAGGPYEQYF	few	TRBJ2-7	TRBV10-3	TRBD2
TGCGCCAGCAGTGAGGGCCCCGGGCAGTACTTC	CASSEGPGQYF	many	TRBJ2-7	TRBV10-2	-